This T cell receptor (beta chain) was captured in a study of shared clonotypes between healthy human individuals. Study-level points and caveats: Tissues were not sampled, only blood, and their repertoires likely differ.

The authors divided CD4+ cells into CD45RA+ naive and CD45RA-negative memory subsets. Concerning this clone itself: Its antigen is not known.

Measured with immunoSEQ multiplex PCR; TCRdb has only the in-frame clones, and not every one. The table lists fewer than 2.5 million clones, more than 85% of them singletons. This TCR was recovered from a man in his late teens or twenties in good health. Some clones in this sample may be carry-over from other donors' samples. The sequenced sample consisted of naive CD4+ T cells from PBMCs. Subset meaning: CD45RA+ positively selected.

The CDR3 reads CAWRRAAGQETQYF. The DNA of the CDR3 is TGTGCCTGGAGGAGGGCAGCGGGTCAAGAGACCCAGTACTTC. V is TRBV30 and J is TRBJ2-5, with D possibly TRBD2 on 6 matching bases. V lost 3 bases to trimming and J lost 2 bases, with 13 bases between them. The length of the CDR3 is 14 residues. CDR1 is GTSNPN and CDR2 is SVGIG in the germline V gene (reference sequence).